The 18 T cell receptor beta chains presented below share a single source sample, sequenced in a study of blood T cell repertoires in COVID-19. Libraries were prepared by immunoSEQ multiplex PCR; TCRdb keeps only in-frame clonotypes and omits some of them. The data hold fewer than 300,000 clones, with roughly 85% observed a single time. Source material: PBMCs or T cells enriched from blood (not recorded which). The receptors were gathered from a woman between 50 and 59 years old who had recovered from COVID-19.

The CDR3 sequence: CASSAGLAGVTGELFF. The CDR3 DNA is TGTGCCAGCAGCGCCGGTCTAGCGGGGGTCACCGGGGAGCTGTTTTTT. This chain uses TRBV9 with TRBJ2-2, with 10 bases that match TRBD2. This CDR3 has 16 amino acids. Germline lookup yields CDR1 SGDLS and CDR2 YYNGEE. Trimming removed 3 bases from V and 4 bases from J; junction bases left unmatched: 6.

This clone turned up a few times. This chain joins TRBV11-3 and TRBJ1-6; 8 positions match TRBD1. This CDR3 contains 13 residues. After removal of 4 bases from V and 7 bases from J, the junction contained 0 bases not matched to a gene. In germline, CDR1 is SGHNT, CDR2 YENEEA. CDR3: CASSSGGNSPLHF. Written as DNA, the CDR3 is TGTGCCAGCAGCTCAGGGGGCAATTCACCCCTCCACTTT.

This clone was counted between two and nine times. The chain joins TRBV9 to TRBJ1-6; 11 nucleotides align to TRBD1. From germline, CDR1 is SGDLS and CDR2 YYNGEE. V lost 4 bases and J lost 7; bases outside the gene matches: 4. The CDR3 sequence is 15 residues long. Here the CDR3 DNA reads TGTGCCAGCAGCTTGGGACAGGGGGACAATTCACCCCTCCACTTT. Translating it yields CASSLGQGDNSPLHF.

V is TRBV9 and J is TRBJ2-1, with a weak D call TRBD1 (5 bases). Germline assignment: CDR1 SGDLS and CDR2 YYNGEE. This CDR3 comprises 13 residues. The V and J ends lost 4 bases and 7 bases respectively, with 12 bases between them. CDR3 residues: CASSPRQNNEQFF. Here the CDR3 DNA reads TGTGCCAGCAGCCCCCGACAGAATAATGAGCAGTTCTTC. Together with reference TRBV9 and TRBJ2-1, the CDR3 gives the full variable domain: DSGVTQTPKHLITATGQRVTLRCSPRSGDLSVYWYQQSLDQGLQFLIQYYNGEERAKGNILERFSAQQFPDLHSELNLSSLELGDSALYFCASSPRQNNEQFFGPGTRLTVL.

V usage is TRBV18 and J usage is TRBJ1-4, with 9 nucleotides matching TRBD1. The CDR3 is 13 amino acids. The V segment lost 5 bases and the J segment 7 bases; nucleotides outside the gene matches: 2. Germline V gene lookup returns CDR1 KGHSH and CDR2 LQKENI. The CDR3: CASSRGQGEKLFF. CDR3 nucleotides: TGTGCCAGCTCAAGGGGACAGGGTGAAAAACTGTTTTTT.

The rearrangement uses TRBV3-1 (or the pseudogene TRBV3-2) and TRBJ1-2; D perhaps matches TRBD1 (5 bases). Germline CDR1 LGHDT, CDR2 YNNKEL (reference sequence). This CDR3 spans 16 amino acids. The V and J ends lost 4 bases and 4 bases respectively, with 19 bases between them. CDR3 sequence reads: CASSRGGAYALYGYTF. The CDR3, as DNA: TGTGCCAGCAGCCGTGGAGGGGCCTACGCCCTCTATGGCTACACCTTC.

The chain employs TRBV10-3 and TRBJ2-5, with TRBD2 matching over 8 bases. J lost 2 bases, V lost 3 bases, and 14 bases had no gene match. CDR3 length: 18 amino acids. Per germline, CDR1 ENHRY and CDR2 SYGVKD. CDR3 loop: CAISEGAGALLGQETQYF. In nucleotides, the CDR3 is TGTGCCATCAGTGAAGGAGCGGGAGCGCTTCTAGGGCAAGAGACCCAGTACTTC.

This chain links TRBV2 with TRBJ2-4; 13 nucleotides align to TRBD2. After removal of 4 bases from V and 0 bases from J, the junction contained 9 bases not matched to a gene. CDR1 and CDR2 from the germline V gene are SNHLY and FYNNEI. This CDR3 region has 19 residues. In DNA, the CDR3 is TGTGCCAGCAGTGCTGGGACTAGCGGGGAAAGTATAGCCAAAAACATTCAGTACTTC. This translates into CASSAGTSGESIAKNIQYF.

This CDR3 reads CASRGDRVDEKLFF. DNA for the CDR3: TGTGCCAGCAGAGGCGACAGGGTGGATGAAAAACTGTTTTTT. This chain uses TRBV2 with TRBJ1-4, with TRBD1 identical over 7 bases. V was clipped by 6 bases and J by 6 bases; unmatched bases: 7. The CDR3 consists of 14 residues. The germline gives CDR1 SNHLY, CDR2 FYNNEI.

The chain recombines TRBV19 with TRBJ2-7; TRBD2 agrees at 12 bases. The junction had 4 bases not matched to a gene; V was cut back by 5 bases and J by 2 bases. This CDR3 has 15 residues. Per the germline V gene, CDR1 is LNHDA and CDR2 is SQIVND (reference sequence). The CDR3 loop is CASSWGLAGTYEQYF. DNA for the CDR3: TGTGCCAGTAGTTGGGGACTAGCGGGCACCTACGAGCAGTACTTC. Full variable domain (outside the CDR3, taken from reference TRBV19 and TRBJ2-7): DGGITQSPKYLFRKEGQNVTLSCEQNLNHDAMYWYRQDPGQGLRLIYYSQIVNDFQKGDIAEGYSVSREKKESFPLTVTSAQKNPTAFYLCASSWGLAGTYEQYFGPGTRLTVT.

This chain connects TRBV12-3 or TRBV12-4 to TRBJ1-1; D is ambiguous. Trimming removed 6 bases at V and 10 bases at J, with 15 bases between. The CDR3 contains 12 residues. The CDR3 region is CASSGAGDAAFF. CDR3 DNA sequence: TGTGCCAGCAGCGGCGCGGGAGATGCAGCTTTCTTT.

This chain joins TRBV27 and TRBJ1-1; 11 bases fit TRBD1. After removal of 6 bases from V and 5 bases from J, the junction contained 5 bases not matched to a gene. Germline V gene lookup returns CDR1 MNHEY and CDR2 SMNVEV (reference sequence). This CDR3 has 14 residues. CDR3 bases: TGTGCCAGCAGCTCCGGGACAGGGGGGACTGAAGCTTTCTTT. This translates into CASSSGTGGTEAFF.

V and J are TRBV5-1 and TRBJ1-3, with D unresolved. The CDR3 contains 15 residues. V dropped 9 bases and J dropped 0 bases, with 16 bases sitting between them. Germline CDR1 reads SGHRS; CDR2 reads YFSETQ. The CDR3 is CATRAGSGSGNTIYF. The CDR3 region has the DNA TGCGCCACGCGCGCGGGGTCCGGCTCTGGAAACACCATATATTTT.

A few counts support this clone. Other nucleotide sequences from this sample produce the same CDR3. J is TRBJ2-3 and V is TRBV7-2, with no clear D. The CDR3 totals 12 residues. The V gene lost 5 bases and the J gene lost 2 bases, with 5 bases spanning the gap. CDR1 is SGHTA and CDR2 is FQGNSA in the germline V gene. CDR3 nucleotides: TGTGCCAGCAGCACCTACACAGATACGCAGTATTTT. As protein: CASSTYTDTQYF.

This chain connects TRBV4-1 to TRBJ1-1, with D possibly TRBD1 on 6 matching bases. From germline, CDR1 is MGHRA and CDR2 YSYEKL. V lost 1 base and J lost 1, with 10 bases in between. The CDR3 consists of 15 residues. This CDR3 is CASSQGGQGNTEAFF. The CDR3, as DNA: TGCGCCAGCAGCCAAGGGGGGCAGGGGAACACTGAAGCTTTCTTT.

The rearrangement uses TRBV5-5 and TRBJ2-7; tentative D call: TRBD1 (6 bases). Trimming removed 3 bases at V and 9 bases at J, with 19 bases between. CDR3 length: 14 amino acids. In germline, CDR1 is SGHKS, CDR2 YYEKEE (reference sequence). The CDR3 here is CASSSTRQAAAQYF. DNA of the CDR3: TGTGCCAGCAGCTCCACCCGACAGGCCGCAGCGCAGTACTTC.

This chain joins TRBV7-2 and TRBJ2-5; TRBD1 is a possible D gene (6 bases). From germline, CDR1 is SGHTA and CDR2 FQGNSA. V gave up 5 bases and J gave up 4 bases, with 8 bases separating them. The length of the CDR3 is 12 residues. The CDR3 DNA sequence: TGTGCCAGCAGCCAGGGGTTAGAGACCCAGTACTTC. Protein product: CASSQGLETQYF.

The chain has TRBV20-1 and TRBJ2-7; 7 positions agree with TRBD2. Germline V gene lookup returns CDR1 DFQATT and CDR2 SNEGSKA (reference sequence). The V segment lost 1 base and the J segment 6 bases; nucleotides outside the gene matches: 0. The CDR3 runs 11 residues. Here the CDR3 DNA reads TGCAGTGCTAGAGCGGGAGGCGAGCAGTACTTC. Amino acids: CSARAGGEQYF.